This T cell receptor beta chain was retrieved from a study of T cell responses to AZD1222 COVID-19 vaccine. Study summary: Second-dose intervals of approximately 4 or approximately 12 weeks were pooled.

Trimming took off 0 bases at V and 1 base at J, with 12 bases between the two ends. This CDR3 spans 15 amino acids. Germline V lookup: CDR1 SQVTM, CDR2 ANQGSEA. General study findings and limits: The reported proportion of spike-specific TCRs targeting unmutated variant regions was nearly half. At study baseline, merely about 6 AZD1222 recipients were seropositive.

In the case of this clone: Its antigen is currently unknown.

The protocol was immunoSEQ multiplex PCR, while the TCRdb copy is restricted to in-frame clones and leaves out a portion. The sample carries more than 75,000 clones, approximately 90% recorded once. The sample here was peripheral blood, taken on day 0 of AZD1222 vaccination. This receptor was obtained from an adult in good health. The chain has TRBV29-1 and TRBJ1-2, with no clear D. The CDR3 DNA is TGCAGCGTTGAAGATCTGGGCCGAGTTAACTATGGCTACACCTTC. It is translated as CSVEDLGRVNYGYTF.